This T cell receptor (beta chain) was obtained from a study of cytomegalovirus exposure and HLA in healthy donors. Study results and limitations: Apparent HLA restriction characterized most CMV-associated TCR beta chains in a later analysis. Across donors, presence/absence analyses took sequencing depth to be roughly uniform. Overall, roughly 150 TCR beta chains were annotated as cytomegalovirus-associated. Previous analysis showed most TCR beta V segments were productive about 90% or about 30% of the time.

The PCR was carried out with 60 Vbeta primers and 13 Jbeta primers. Clones were read by immunoSEQ multiplex PCR, and TCRdb kept only the in-frame ones, dropping some. The sample yields 150,000 to 200,000 clones, 70% to 80% seen once. Losses at the gene ends were 5 bases for V and 7 bases for J; bases not matched to a gene: 7. From germline, CDR1 is MNHNS and CDR2 SASEGT. The CDR3 has 15 residues. Points on this clone: What it binds is not known.

Sequencing input: PBMCs. This clonotype was sampled from a man younger than 35 in good health and CMV-seropositive. The V gene is TRBV6-1, the J gene TRBJ1-4; 10 bases are a match to TRBD1. The CDR3 region has the DNA TGTGCCAGCAGTTGGACAGGGGGAGTTGGTGAAAAACTGTTTTTT. Encoded protein: CASSWTGGVGEKLFF.